The rows below give T cell receptor beta chains drawn from one sample of a study of T cells of healthy individuals. TCRdb fed the 5' RACE reads into MiXCR, producing one record per CDR3 protein. In the table there are 100,000 or so distinct CDR3 sequences, around 17% of which are singletons. Source of these receptors: a human donor in good health. Each CDR3 is given with its conserved first and last residue. D genes are given only for firm matches. Not every row has a clone size; where given, it reads once, few, many or a size class.

>many|TRBJ2-2|.|TRBV5-1
CASSLFAGELFF
TGCGCCAGCAGCTTGTTCGCCGGGGAGCTGTTTTTT
>few|TRBJ2-3|.|TRBV24-1
CATGGSTDTQYF
TGTGCCACCGGGGGGAGCACAGATACGCAGTATTTT
>.|TRBJ2-7|.|TRBV5-1
CASSLHPSAIEQYF
TGCGCCAGCAGCCTTCACCCTAGCGCGATCGAGCAGTACTTC
>.|TRBJ2-7|TRBD2|TRBV15
CATSTRLAGGEQYF
TGTGCCACCAGCACCCGACTAGCGGGAGGGGAGCAGTACTTC
>many|TRBJ2-3|TRBD2|TRBV6-2/TRBV6-3
CASSWGLADTQYF
TGTGCCAGCAGCTGGGGACTAGCAGATACGCAGTATTTT
>.|TRBJ2-5|.|TRBV7-2
CASSLVDETQYF
TGTGCCAGCAGCTTAGTTGATGAGACCCAGTACTTC
>.|TRBJ2-7|.|TRBV20-1
CSATRESGEQYF
TGCAGTGCCACCCGGGAGTCGGGCGAGCAGTACTTC
>many|TRBJ1-5|TRBD1|TRBV28
CATLRTGGNQPQHF
TGTGCCACTCTCAGGACAGGGGGTAATCAGCCCCAGCATTTT
>few|TRBJ2-3|TRBD2|TRBV27
CASSYGGDTQYF
TGTGCCAGCAGCTACGGGGGGGATACGCAGTATTTT
>many|TRBJ2-7|TRBD1|TRBV3-1
CASSPRTGGYEQYF
TGTGCCAGCAGCCCACGGACAGGGGGCTACGAGCAGTACTTC
>.|TRBJ2-7|.|TRBV6-6
CASSYVTEGAYEQYF
TGTGCCAGCAGTTACGTCACGGAGGGGGCCTACGAGCAGTACTTC
>.|TRBJ2-1|.|TRBV10-3
CAISESIAGSSYNEQFF
TGTGCCATCAGTGAGTCGATAGCCGGGAGCTCCTACAATGAGCAGTTCTTC
>few|TRBJ2-2|.|TRBV15
CATSRDRGTRVTGELFF
TGTGCCACCAGCAGAGATCGCGGGACTCGAGTGACCGGGGAGCTGTTTTTT
>.|TRBJ2-1|TRBD1|TRBV20-1
CSAGNRGTYNEQFF
TGCAGTGCTGGTAACAGGGGCACCTACAATGAGCAGTTCTTC
>.|TRBJ2-6|.|TRBV9
CASSVAGANVLTF
TGTGCCAGCAGCGTAGCTGGGGCCAACGTCCTGACTTTC
>many|TRBJ1-2|TRBD1|TRBV6-5
CASSYVRTGGGYGYTF
TGTGCCAGCAGTTACGTGCGAACAGGGGGTGGCTATGGCTACACCTTC
>.|TRBJ2-1|TRBD2|TRBV6-2/TRBV6-3
CASSYPGLAGVASYNEQFF
TGTGCCAGCAGTTACCCGGGACTAGCGGGAGTCGCGTCCTACAATGAGCAGTTCTTC
>few|TRBJ2-1|.|TRBV5-5
CASSLRGQSYNEQFF
TGTGCCAGCAGCCTCAGAGGACAGTCCTACAATGAGCAGTTCTTC
>.|TRBJ1-2|TRBD1|TRBV20-1
CSANAKGQTHYGYTF
TGCAGTGCTAATGCGAAGGGACAGACGCACTATGGCTACACCTTC
>.|TRBJ2-2|TRBD1|TRBV7-8
CASSLADRGRETGELFF
TGTGCCAGCAGCTTAGCGGACAGGGGCCGGGAAACCGGGGAGCTGTTTTTT
>many|TRBJ1-3|.|TRBV27
CASSPMRTGSGNTIYF
TGTGCCAGCAGCCCTATGCGGACGGGTTCTGGAAACACCATATATTTT
>few|TRBJ1-5|.|TRBV20-1
CSARNRENQPQHF
TGCAGTGCTCGGAACAGGGAGAATCAGCCCCAGCATTTT
>few|TRBJ2-5|.|TRBV7-9
CASSFRDLGETQYF
TGTGCCAGCAGCTTCCGGGACCTAGGCGAGACCCAGTACTTC
>few|TRBJ2-3|TRBD1|TRBV20-1
CSAEAGQGPDTQYF
TGCAGTGCTGAGGCCGGACAGGGGCCAGATACGCAGTATTTT
>many|TRBJ2-1|.|TRBV15
CATSRDPGGYNEQFF
TGTGCCACCAGCAGAGATCCTGGAGGGTACAATGAGCAGTTCTTC
>.|TRBJ2-2|TRBD2|TRBV24-1
CATERGLAGGQFNTGELFF
TGTGCCACGGAAAGAGGACTAGCGGGGGGGCAGTTCAACACCGGGGAGCTGTTTTTT
>.|TRBJ2-6|.|TRBV4-3
CASSPFSGTGAIVLTF
TGCGCCAGCAGCCCTTTCTCAGGGACTGGGGCCATCGTCCTGACTTTC
>.|TRBJ2-2|.|TRBV7-2
CASTLTRAGTGELFF
TGTGCCAGCACCCTAACTAGAGCGGGCACCGGGGAGCTGTTTTTT
>.|TRBJ2-3|TRBD2|TRBV19
CASSIRLREWDTQYF
TGTGCCAGTAGTATAAGGTTGCGGGAGTGGGATACGCAGTATTTT
>.|TRBJ2-7|TRBD2|TRBV5-1
CASSLEAREGYEQYF
TGCGCCAGCAGCTTGGAGGCGCGGGAGGGGTACGAGCAGTACTTC
>.|TRBJ2-3|.|TRBV12-3/TRBV12-4
CASSFKTDTQYF
TGTGCCAGCAGTTTCAAGACAGATACGCAGTATTTT
>.|TRBJ2-3|.|TRBV28
CASSSTSRGTQYF
TGTGCCAGCAGTTCGACATCTAGGGGTACGCAGTATTTT
>many|TRBJ1-2|TRBD1|TRBV12-3/TRBV12-4
CASSLRQGGGYTF
TGTGCCAGCAGTTTACGACAGGGAGGTGGCTACACCTTC
>.|TRBJ1-2|.|TRBV5-6
CASSFPGRTYGYTF
TGTGCCAGCAGCTTCCCAGGCAGAACCTATGGCTACACCTTC
>few|TRBJ2-1|.|TRBV7-2
CASSFSVSYNEQFF
TGTGCCAGCAGCTTTAGTGTATCCTACAATGAGCAGTTCTTC
>few|TRBJ1-2|TRBD1|TRBV7-2
CASSRQGSYGYTF
TGTGCCAGCAGTAGACAGGGTTCCTATGGCTACACCTTC
>.|TRBJ2-2|.|TRBV28
CASSLIVGKGELFF
TGTGCCAGCAGTTTAATAGTGGGGAAGGGGGAGCTGTTTTTT
>many|TRBJ2-1|.|TRBV5-5
CASSLVASYNEQFF
TGTGCCAGCAGCTTGGTTGCCAGCTACAATGAGCAGTTCTTC
>few|TRBJ2-5|TRBD2|TRBV10-3
CAISDPGGATETQYF
TGTGCCATCAGTGATCCCGGGGGGGCCACGGAGACCCAGTACTTC